Listed below are T cell receptor beta chains from one sample, sequenced in a study of T cell clones after liver transplantation. Some clones are missing from TCRdb's copy, which holds only in-frame ones; the method was immunoSEQ multiplex PCR. The repertoire includes roughly 18,000 clones, 80% to 90% of them detected once, and under 15% sits in the top ten. The sequencing used CD8+ T cells from blood, collected 45 to 46 months after liver transplant. The receptors come from a human patient who received a liver transplant. The T cells may come from the graft donor. CDR3s include the opening cysteine and the closing phenylalanine or tryptophan. The D gene is left open where the match is weak. Clone sizes are given selectively: once, few, many, or a class where the clone is expanded.

-	once	TRBV5-1	TRBJ1-1	14	TGCGCCAGCAGCTTGGACGTTGCGGTGACTGAAGCTTTCTTT	CASSLDVAVTEAFF
-	-	TRBV19	TRBJ2-2	13	TGTGCCAGTACCACAGGGTTCACCGGGGAGCTGTTTTTT	CASTTGFTGELFF
-	-	TRBV5-6	TRBJ2-2	16	TGTGCCAGCAGCTTGTCGTTTATCGGAAACACCGGGGAGCTGTTTTTT	CASSLSFIGNTGELFF
TRBD2	-	TRBV5-4	TRBJ2-1	16	TGTGCCAGCAGCTTTTCTAGCGGGAGAGGGGGCAATGAGCAGTTCTTC	CASSFSSGRGGNEQFF
TRBD2	-	TRBV27	TRBJ2-1	15	TGTGCCAGCAGTTTATTAGGGACTAGCAATAATGAGCAGTTCTTC	CASSLLGTSNNEQFF
-	-	TRBV29-1	TRBJ2-5	11	TGCAGCGTTTGGGATGAGGAGACCCAGTACTTC	CSVWDEETQYF
-	-	TRBV5-1	TRBJ1-1	14	TGCGCCAGCAGCTTGCGGGGGGTCTCCACTGAAGCTTTCTTT	CASSLRGVSTEAFF
-	-	TRBV6-1	TRBJ2-5	13	TGTGCCAGCAGTATAGGACACCAAGAGACCCAGTACTTC	CASSIGHQETQYF
-	-	TRBV7-2	TRBJ2-7	16	TGCGCCAGCAGCCAAGGCAAGAGGGGCCTAGTCTACGAGCAGTACTTC	CASSQGKRGLVYEQYF
-	-	TRBV19	TRBJ2-1	12	TGTGCCAGTAGTACAGGGGCGGTTGGGCAGTTCTTC	CASSTGAVGQFF
-	-	TRBV19	TRBJ2-1	14	TGTGCCAGTACTTGGGACTCATTTGGCAATGAGCAGTTCTTC	CASTWDSFGNEQFF
-	-	TRBV27	TRBJ1-5	16	TGTGCCAGCAGTCCCGACGGGTGGGGAAGCAATCAGCCCCAGCATTTT	CASSPDGWGSNQPQHF
TRBD1	-	TRBV19	TRBJ2-1	15	TGTGCCAGTAGTACAACAGGGGGCGCGGGCAATGAGCAGTTCTTC	CASSTTGGAGNEQFF
TRBD1	-	TRBV6-1	TRBJ1-5	15	TGTGCCAGCGTCAAAGACAGGGTACTCAATCAGCCCCAGCATTTT	CASVKDRVLNQPQHF
-	-	TRBV30	TRBJ1-1	10	TGTGCCTGGCGGACTTCCGAAGCTTTCTTT	CAWRTSEAFF
TRBD2	few	TRBV7-9	TRBJ2-1	14	TGTGCCAGCACCGATACGGGACTAGCGGATGAGCAGTTCTTC	CASTDTGLADEQFF
-	-	TRBV5-4	TRBJ2-6	15	TGTGCCAGCAGCTTGGGAGTCCCTGGGGCCAACGTCCTGACTTTC	CASSLGVPGANVLTF
-	-	TRBV27	TRBJ2-5	15	TGTGCCAGCTCCCCTGGGACGAATTACGGGGAGACCCAGTACTTC	CASSPGTNYGETQYF
-	-	TRBV11-2	TRBJ2-3	14	TGTGCCAGCAGCCCGCTCGGTATTGGGGATACGCAGTATTTT	CASSPLGIGDTQYF
TRBD2	-	TRBV27	TRBJ2-1	14	TGTGCCAGCAGTTTAAGGACTAGCTTTCATGAGCAGTTCTTC	CASSLRTSFHEQFF
-	once	TRBV2	TRBJ2-7	14	TGTGCCAGCAGGTGGCAGGGCCTTGCCTACGAGCAGTACTTC	CASRWQGLAYEQYF
-	once	TRBV2	TRBJ1-1	10	TGTGCCAGCAGGGGGGCTGAAGCTTTCTTT	CASRGAEAFF
-	-	TRBV6-5	TRBJ2-7	14	TGTGCCAGCAGTTACTCTGGCAGGGCCCACGAGCAGTACTTC	CASSYSGRAHEQYF
TRBD2	-	TRBV7-9	TRBJ2-2	19	TGTGCCAGCAGCTGGACTAGCGGGTTATCACCCACCTCCGCCGGGGAGCTGTTTTTT	CASSWTSGLSPTSAGELFF
TRBD2	once	TRBV28	TRBJ2-5	17	TGTGCCAGCAGGGGACTAGCGGGAGGAGGGCTCCAAGAGACCCAGTACTTC	CASRGLAGGGLQETQYF
-	-	TRBV11-2	TRBJ2-3	13	TGTGCCAGCAGCTTAGTTAGGACAGATACGCAGTATTTT	CASSLVRTDTQYF
-	-	TRBV9	TRBJ2-1	15	TGTGCCAGCAGCGTAGCGGGAAACTCCTACAATGAGCAGTTCTTC	CASSVAGNSYNEQFF
-	-	TRBV27	TRBJ1-1	16	TGTGCCAGCAGTTTAATAGGACGAAACGCGAACACTGAAGCTTTCTTT	CASSLIGRNANTEAFF
-	-	TRBV28	TRBJ2-3	16	TGTGCCAGCACCCCCCGGACAGCTTTATACACAGATACGCAGTATTTT	CASTPRTALYTDTQYF
-	once	TRBV28	TRBJ1-1	14	TGTGCCAGCAGTCCTGGACCCTTACCCCGAAGGGCTTTCTTT	CASSPGPLPRRAFF
-	-	TRBV2	TRBJ1-5	16	TGTGCCAGCCGGGGGGCACTCTTGGATAGCAATCAGCCCCAGCATTTT	CASRGALLDSNQPQHF
-	-	TRBV27	TRBJ2-7	13	TGTGCCAGCGCCGGGAGAGGCCCGGGCGAGCAGTACTTC	CASAGRGPGEQYF
-	-	TRBV19	TRBJ1-5	15	TGTGCCAGTAGTATTAAAACGGGGGCAAATCAGCCCCAGCATTTT	CASSIKTGANQPQHF
TRBD2	-	TRBV4-1	TRBJ2-7	16	TGCGCCAGCAGCCAAGCGGGGGGGGAGGGGCCCTACGAGCAGTACTTC	CASSQAGGEGPYEQYF
TRBD2	-	TRBV9	TRBJ2-3	14	TGTGCCAGCAGCGTAGTGGCGGGGGCAGATACGCAGTATTTT	CASSVVAGADTQYF
-	-	TRBV2	TRBJ1-2	10	TGTGCCAGCTCCCAGGGAGGCTACACCTTC	CASSQGGYTF
-	-	TRBV13	TRBJ2-4	16	TGTGCCAGCAGTTGGGGACAAAGTCTAGCCAAAAACATTCAGTACTTC	CASSWGQSLAKNIQYF
-	-	TRBV19	TRBJ1-5	16	TGTGCCAGTAGTACGGGTGGGGAGGCTGACAATCAGCCCCAGCATTTT	CASSTGGEADNQPQHF
-	-	TRBV19	TRBJ1-2	10	TGTGCCAGTAGAGGGGTTGGCTACACCTTC	CASRGVGYTF
-	-	TRBV2	TRBJ1-4	19	TGTGCCAGCAGTGAAGGCCCTCCCTTACCCGGGACACATAATGAAAAACTGTTTTTT	CASSEGPPLPGTHNEKLFF
TRBD1	-	TRBV30	TRBJ1-1	13	TGTGCCTGGAGTGTACAGGGGGCGACTGAAGCTTTCTTT	CAWSVQGATEAFF
-	few	TRBV13	TRBJ2-7	12	TGTGCCAGCAGCTTTTCGAGGGGGGAGCAGTACTTC	CASSFSRGEQYF
-	-	TRBV7-8	TRBJ1-5	18	TGTGCCAGCAGCTTGAAGGGACGACGAACGTATAGCAATCAGCCCCAGCATTTT	CASSLKGRRTYSNQPQHF
-	-	TRBV6-5	TRBJ2-4	12	TGTGCCAGCAGCGCAGACGGGAACATTCAGTACTTC	CASSADGNIQYF
TRBD2	-	TRBV7-9	TRBJ2-2	16	TGTGCCAGCAGCCTAGGACTAGCGGGAGTGGCAGGGGAGCTGTTTTTT	CASSLGLAGVAGELFF
-	-	TRBV11-1	TRBJ1-5	15	TGTGCCAGCAGCCTAGACGCAACTAGCAATCAGCCCCAGCATTTT	CASSLDATSNQPQHF
TRBD2	-	TRBV9	TRBJ2-7	15	TGTGCCAGCAGCGTAGGTAAGCGGGAGTCCTACGAGCAGTACTTC	CASSVGKRESYEQYF
-	-	TRBV28	TRBJ2-5	14	TGTGCCAGCAGTTTCGAGAGCGGCCAAGAGACCCAGTACTTC	CASSFESGQETQYF
-	-	TRBV11-2	TRBJ2-2	14	TGTGCCAGCAGCCATAAAGGGGTCACCGGGGAGCTGTTTTTT	CASSHKGVTGELFF
-	-	TRBV19	TRBJ2-1	17	TGTGCCAGTAGTATATGGGGACAACCAAACTCCTACAATGAGCAGTTCTTC	CASSIWGQPNSYNEQFF
-	-	TRBV15	TRBJ2-7	15	TGTGCCACCAGCAGAGAGGGCAGGAGCTCCTACGAGCAGTACTTC	CATSREGRSSYEQYF
-	-	TRBV19	TRBJ2-7	13	TGTGCCAGTAGTACGGGACGGTCCTACGAGCAGTACTTC	CASSTGRSYEQYF
TRBD1	-	TRBV28	TRBJ1-3	19	TGTGCCAGCAGGGGATGGACAGGGGTCGTGTTAGGATCTGGAAACACCATATATTTT	CASRGWTGVVLGSGNTIYF
TRBD2	-	TRBV29-1	TRBJ2-1	15	TGCAGCGGAGTTGGGGGGGAGCGGGAGGAGAATGAGCAGTTCTTC	CSGVGGEREENEQFF
TRBD2	-	TRBV18	TRBJ2-1	15	TGTGCCAGCTCACCAGAACTAGCGGGGCGTAATGAGCAGTTCTTC	CASSPELAGRNEQFF
-	-	TRBV19	TRBJ2-1	14	TGTGCCAGTTTAGCGTCAAGCTCCTACAATGAGCAGTTCTTC	CASLASSSYNEQFF
TRBD1	-	TRBV27	TRBJ1-5	15	TGTGCCACCCGGGACAGGGGCCCCCCAAATCAGCCCCAGCATTTT	CATRDRGPPNQPQHF
TRBD2	-	TRBV5-1	TRBJ2-3	18	TGCGCCAGCAGCCCCGGACTAGCGGGCCCCCTTAGCACAGATACGCAGTATTTT	CASSPGLAGPLSTDTQYF
TRBD1	-	TRBV10-2	TRBJ1-3	14	TGCGCCAGCAGGGGGACAGGGCCGGGAAACACCATATATTTT	CASRGTGPGNTIYF
-	-	TRBV2	TRBJ2-5	10	TGTGCCAGCAGTCGTGAGACCCAGTACTTC	CASSRETQYF